What follows are 15 T cell receptor beta chains derived from one specimen sequenced in a study of shared clonotypes between healthy human individuals. Clones were sequenced by immunoSEQ multiplex PCR, and TCRdb holds only the in-frame ones, with some missing. The repertoire holds about 2 million clones, with just under 95% as singletons. In the naive CD8 group, cells lacked CD45RO and were positively selected for CCR7, so terminally differentiated effector memory CD45RA+ cells were left out. The sequenced sample consisted of naive CD8+ T cells sorted from blood. The receptors were gathered from a man between 18 and 35 years old in good health.

A word on this clone: At the DNA level, this CDR3 is encoded by other sequences in the same sample as well. This chain uses TRBV2 with TRBJ1-5; 8 bases are shared with TRBD1. Germline CDR1 is SNHLY and CDR2 is FYNNEI. Unmatched junction bases numbered 4, after V lost 5 bases and J lost 4 bases. The CDR3 runs to 14 residues. The chain's CDR3 is CASSLGQGNQPQHF. DNA of the CDR3: TGTGCCAGCAGTCTAGGACAGGGTAATCAGCCCCAGCATTTT.

The V gene is TRBV28, the J gene TRBJ2-2; 8 nucleotides agree with TRBD1. Germline V gene sequence: CDR1 MDHEN, CDR2 SYDVKM. V dropped 8 bases and J dropped 7; count of bases not matched to a gene: 9. This CDR3 has 14 amino acids. CDR3 residues: CASGDRGDNGELFF. DNA for the CDR3: TGTGCCAGCGGAGACAGGGGCGATAACGGGGAGCTGTTTTTT.

The chain combines TRBV30 with TRBJ2-5; 7 bases align to TRBD2. V lost 1 base to trimming and J lost 5 bases; unmatched junction nucleotides: 7. The germline CDR1 and CDR2 sequences are GTSNPN and SVGIG (reference sequence). CDR3 size: 14 residues. CDR3 nucleotide sequence: TGTGCCTGGAGTGCGTGGGGGGGATCGGAGACCCAGTACTTC. Translating it yields CAWSAWGGSETQYF.

The chain has TRBV5-6 and TRBJ2-1; D perhaps matches TRBD1 (6 bases). The germline gives CDR1 SGHDT, CDR2 YYEEEE. This CDR3 region has 19 residues. Trimming took 4 bases from V and 4 from J, leaving 27 bases between them. The CDR3 region is CASSHFISMDSRIYNEQFF. The CDR3 DNA follows: TGTGCCAGCAGCCATTTCATAAGCATGGACAGCCGAATTTACAATGAGCAGTTCTTC.

The V and J genes are TRBV4-1 and TRBJ2-5; no reliable D call. The DNA end lines up better with TRBJ2-7; the J call may be wrong. Germline lookup yields CDR1 MGHRA and CDR2 YSYEKL. CDR3 length equals 14 residues. CDR3 bases: TGCGCCAGCAGCCCCGGTCTGTTGGACTACGAGCAGTACTTC. This gives the protein CASSPGLLDYEQYF.

The genes are TRBV7-2 and TRBJ2-2, with 7 bases that match TRBD2. This CDR3 contains 15 residues. The V gene end was trimmed by 4 bases and the J gene end by 7 bases; junction bases not matched to a gene: 9. Germline CDR1 SGHTA, CDR2 FQGNSA. As DNA, the CDR3 is TGTGCCAGCAGCTCCGAGCGGGGATCCTACGGGGAGCTGTTTTTT. Its protein product is CASSSERGSYGELFF. The variable domain in full, completed from reference TRBV7-2 and TRBJ2-2, reads GAGVSQSPSNKVTEKGKDVELRCDPISGHTALYWYRQSLGQGLEFLIYFQGNSAPDKSGLPSDRFSAERTGGSVSTLTIQRTQQEDSAVYLCASSSERGSYGELFFGEGSRLTVL.

The chain carries TRBV4-2 and TRBJ2-1, with 12 bases fitting TRBD2. The CDR3 sequence is 17 residues long. Germline CDR1 is LGHNA and CDR2 is YNFKEQ. V dropped 0 bases and J dropped 7; count of bases not matched to a gene: 7. The CDR3 spells CASSQDDGLAGWNEQFF. The CDR3, as DNA: TGTGCCAGCAGCCAAGATGACGGACTAGCGGGGTGGAATGAGCAGTTCTTC.

The rearrangement uses TRBV2 and TRBJ2-7, with 9 positions matching TRBD2. Trimming at V came to 2 bases and at J to 2 bases, leaving 7 bases not matched to a gene. The CDR3 totals 16 residues. Germline CDR1 is SNHLY and CDR2 is FYNNEI. CDR3 region: CASSEIALAGAYEQYF. DNA for the CDR3: TGTGCCAGCAGTGAAATTGCACTAGCGGGCGCCTACGAGCAGTACTTC. Full variable domain (outside the CDR3, taken from reference TRBV2 and TRBJ2-7): EPEVTQTPSHQVTQMGQEVILRCVPISNHLYFYWYRQILGQKVEFLVSFYNNEISEKSEIFDDQFSVERPDGSNFTLKIRSTKLEDSAMYFCASSEIALAGAYEQYFGPGTRLTVT.

The chain recombines TRBV2 with TRBJ1-5; TRBD1 agrees at 11 bases. Germline V gene sequence: CDR1 SNHLY, CDR2 FYNNEI. With V trimmed by 6 bases and J by 5 bases, 3 bases remained unmatched. The CDR3 spans 14 residues. The CDR3 DNA sequence: TGTGCCAGCAGCCGGACAGGGGGCGATCAGCCCCAGCATTTT. This codes for CASSRTGGDQPQHF.

This chain links TRBV7-9 with TRBJ2-1; a weak D match, TRBD2 (6 bases). V dropped 4 bases and J dropped 9 bases, with 19 bases sitting between them. Germline assignment: CDR1 SEHNR and CDR2 FQNEAQ (reference sequence). The CDR3 extends over 15 amino acids. CDR3 loop: CASSSTGPLGGEQFF. The CDR3 nucleotides are TGTGCCAGCAGCTCGACGGGCCCCCTGGGGGGTGAGCAGTTCTTC.

V and J are TRBV6-5 and TRBJ2-1; 9 bases match TRBD2. Germline CDR1 and CDR2: MNHEY and SVGAGI. The CDR3 loop spans 15 amino acids. V dropped 5 bases and J dropped 4; count of bases not matched to a gene: 6. CDR3 in amino acids: CASSVLAGPYNEQFF. The DNA of the CDR3 is TGTGCCAGCAGTGTCCTAGCGGGGCCTTACAATGAGCAGTTCTTC.

The gene calls are TRBV6-5 and TRBJ2-1; 9 positions match TRBD1. The germline V gene encodes CDR1 MNHEY and CDR2 SVGAGI. V lost 6 bases, J lost 10 bases, and 13 bases stayed unmatched. CDR3 length: 15 residues. Here the CDR3 reads CASSPSGQGLFEQFF. CDR3 nucleotides: TGTGCCAGCAGCCCCTCGGGACAGGGTTTATTCGAGCAGTTCTTC.

The rearrangement uses TRBV5-6 and TRBJ2-7; 11 bases match TRBD2. Germline V gene data show CDR1 as SGHDT and CDR2 as YYEEEE. This CDR3 has 14 amino acids. V lost 4 bases to trimming and J lost 7 bases; unmatched junction nucleotides: 7. The chain's CDR3 is CASSMTSGMNEQYF. The CDR3 nucleotides read TGTGCCAGCAGCATGACTAGCGGGATGAATGAGCAGTACTTC.

The J gene is TRBJ2-5, the V gene TRBV4-1, with 9 bases matching TRBD2. Unmatched junction bases numbered 8, after V lost 4 bases and J lost 5 bases. Per the germline V gene, CDR1 is MGHRA and CDR2 is YSYEKL. This CDR3 contains 15 residues. CDR3 sequence reads: CASSLKSGRWETQYF. The DNA of the CDR3 is TGCGCCAGCAGCCTAAAAAGCGGGAGGTGGGAGACCCAGTACTTC.

The J gene is TRBJ2-1, the V gene TRBV6-6; D not resolved. The germline CDR1 and CDR2 sequences are MNHNY and SVGAGI (reference sequence). This CDR3 spans 14 amino acids. The V gene lost 2 bases and the J gene lost 2 bases, with 7 bases spanning the gap. This CDR3 reads CASSYLATYNEQFF. DNA for the CDR3: TGTGCCAGCAGTTACCTGGCTACCTACAATGAGCAGTTCTTC.